This T cell receptor (beta chain) was recovered during a study of blood T cell repertoires in COVID-19. Study-level background: Donors in the United States, Italy and Spain gave samples during acute or convalescent COVID-19.

Original methodology: Nucleated cell counts were estimated from reference gene primer amplification. Sequenced by immunoSEQ multiplex PCR; TCRdb stores in-frame clones only, minus some. Clonal size and the V and J genes are those of that table, whereas D and trimming came from the DNA. Of under 150,000 clones in the sample, around nine tenths were seen once. Germline CDR1 and CDR2: DFQATT and SNEGSKA (reference sequence). V shed 3 bases and J shed 8 bases, with 13 bases lying between them. The CDR3 runs to 13 residues. Sequenced material: peripheral blood. J is TRBJ1-4 and V is TRBV20-1, with D possibly TRBD1 on 5 matching bases. The sequence was obtained from a woman between 65 and 79 years old who had recovered from COVID-19. As DNA, the CDR3 is TGCAGTGCTAGTCCAGGGATTGGGGAAAAACTGTTTTTT. Translated: CSASPGIGEKLFF.